Below are 2 T cell receptor beta chains sequenced from a single sample in a study of T cells in Graves' hyperthyroidism and ophthalmopathy. It was RNA transcripts that yielded the amplified TCR beta CDR3 regions. The HTBI set primed first-round TCR CDR3 RT-PCR. TCRdb re-called the multiplex PCR reads with MiXCR, one entry per CDR3 protein. The sample holds hundreds of thousands of distinct CDR3 sequences; roughly 40% are singletons and the top ten take 8.9%. The sequenced sample consisted of blood. These TCRs come from a man between 18 and 35 years old with Graves' hyperthyroidism.

Here the CDR3 DNA reads TGTGCCAGTAAAACTCTGGAGTCAGACTATGGCTACACCTTC. The encoded protein is CASKTLESDYGYTF. This sequence joins TRBV19 and TRBJ1-2; no reliable D call. From germline, CDR1 is LNHDA and CDR2 SQIVND (reference sequence). The V and J ends lost 7 bases and 3 bases respectively, with 15 bases between them. The CDR3 sequence is 14 residues long.

This clonotype was seen a few times. The rearrangement uses TRBV7-9 and TRBJ1-2, with D uncertain. CDR1 is SEHNR and CDR2 is FQNEAQ in the germline V gene (reference sequence). Trimming left V 5 bases short and J 7 bases short, with 20 bases between. The CDR3 sequence is 15 residues long. The CDR3 nucleotides are TGTGCCAGCAGCCAAGACGCAGACACTTCTATTGGCTACACCTTC. This codes for CASSQDADTSIGYTF. The full variable domain, with the rest looked up from reference TRBV7-9 and TRBJ1-2, is DTGVSQNPRHKITKRGQNVTFRCDPISEHNRLYWYRQTLGQGPEFLTYFQNEAQLEKSRLLSDRFSAERPKGSFSTLEIQRTEQGDSAMYLCASSQDADTSIGYTFGSGTRLTVV.